Presented here are 8 T cell receptor beta chains from one specimen sequenced in a study of response to subunit inactivated influenza vaccine. TCRdb itself ran the RT-PCR reads through MiXCR, one entry per CDR3 protein. The table records hundreds of thousands of distinct CDR3 sequences, approximately 11% of them present only once. The sample consisted of PBMCs from blood, taken roughly 45 days after vaccination. These receptors were collected from a man over 45 who received an inactivated influenza vaccine.

This clonotype has just a few counts. The chain links TRBV28 to TRBJ2-2, with unresolved D. Per the germline V gene, CDR1 is MDHEN and CDR2 is SYDVKM. This CDR3 has 13 residues. The germline V and J ends were trimmed by 6 bases and 5 bases, with 10 bases remaining between them. The CDR3 is CASSRHGTGELFF. The CDR3 nucleotides are TGTGCCAGCAGCCGACACGGAACCGGGGAGCTGTTTTTT.

The chain is built from TRBV7-6 and TRBJ2-1; D is possibly TRBD2 (6 bases). The germline V gene has CDR1 SGHVS and CDR2 FNYEAQ. V was clipped by 0 bases and J by 4 bases, with 19 bases between them. CDR3 length: 18 amino acids. CDR3 coding DNA: TGTGCCAGCAGCTTAGCTTGGCGGGGCCCTAGCCTTTACAATGAGCAGTTCTTC. Residues: CASSLAWRGPSLYNEQFF.

This clonotype was recorded at least ten times. The gene calls are TRBV29-1 and TRBJ2-1; maybe TRBD2 (6 bases). Trimming took off 2 bases at V and 7 bases at J, with 9 bases between the two ends. The CDR3 has 12 amino acids. In germline, CDR1 is SQVTM, CDR2 ANQGSEA. CDR3 amino acids: CSVEPGTNEQFF. The CDR3 DNA reads as TGCAGCGTTGAACCCGGGACTAATGAGCAGTTCTTC.

About this clonotype itself: The junction departs from germline at one end; a sequencing error may be responsible. The V gene is TRBV12-3 or TRBV12-4, the J gene TRBJ2-3; the match to TRBD2 covers 7 bases. The CDR3 sequence is 15 residues long. CDR3 sequence reads: CASRRAGTGTDTQCF. CDR3 in DNA: TGTGCCAGCAGACGAGCGGGGACCGGCACAGATACGCAGTGTTTT.

The chain has TRBV20-1 and TRBJ2-4; weak D call: TRBD2 (6 bases). Trimming pared 0 bases from V and 0 bases from J, leaving 15 bases between. CDR1 and CDR2 from the germline V gene are DFQATT and SNEGSKA (reference sequence). The CDR3 consists of 17 residues. In nucleotides, the CDR3 is TGCAGTGCTAGAGATAACTGGACGGGACTAGCCAAAAACATTCAGTACTTC. Protein product: CSARDNWTGLAKNIQYF.

As DNA, the CDR3 is TGTGCCAGCAGTCGACGAGGGGGAGGTACTGAAGCTTTCTTT. It codes for CASSRRGGGTEAFF. This sequence joins TRBV6-2 or TRBV6-3 and TRBJ1-1, with a weak D call TRBD1 (6 bases). CDR1 and CDR2 (germline): MNHEY, SVGEGT. The CDR3 totals 14 residues. V was clipped by 5 bases and J by 5 bases, with 15 bases between them.

The rearrangement links TRBV20-1 to TRBJ2-3; tentatively, D is TRBD1 (6 bases). Looked up from germline, CDR1 is DFQATT and CDR2 is SNEGSKA (reference sequence). The CDR3 extends over 14 amino acids. The CDR3 reads CSTQGLLATDTQYF. The CDR3 DNA is TGCAGCACACAGGGCCTCTTGGCCACAGATACGCAGTATTTT.

In this sample, this clonotype turned up a few times. The CDR3 loop is CAISESRTAYEQYF. The CDR3 nucleotides read TGTGCCATCAGTGAAAGCAGGACGGCTTACGAGCAGTACTTC. The chain recombines TRBV10-3 with TRBJ2-7; D unresolved. The ends were cut back, 3 bases at V and 4 bases at J, with 13 bases in the middle. This CDR3 has 14 amino acids. Germline V lookup: CDR1 ENHRY, CDR2 SYGVKD.